This TCR beta chain was documented in a study of T cells in Graves' hyperthyroidism and ophthalmopathy. Whole-study findings and limits: Before onset, by a median of about six months, the model predicted ophthalmopathy.

About this clonotype itself: Its antigen is unknown.

Germline V gene lookup returns CDR1 SEHNR and CDR2 FQNEAQ (reference sequence). The CDR3 extends over 15 amino acids. V shed 2 bases and J 2 bases; nucleotides not matched to a gene: 5. Stable hyperthyroidism: no ophthalmopathy progression over 18 months of follow-up. Hyperthyroidism was newly diagnosed in patients aged 18 to 65 (duration under 2 months). Each diagnosis was grounded in clinical symptoms, serum thyroxine and TRAb, thyroid ultrasound, and orbital computed tomography. TCR beta CDR3 regions were amplified from RNA transcripts. First-round RT-PCR with HTBI primers amplified the TCR CDR3 region. TCRdb re-called the multiplex PCR reads with MiXCR, one entry per CDR3 protein. The table shows 370,000 or so distinct CDR3 sequences, with around a quarter occurring only once.

The source is a man aged 50 or older with Graves' hyperthyroidism. The rearrangement uses TRBV7-9 and TRBJ2-5, with 7 bases lining up with TRBD1. Sequencing used blood. The CDR3 reads CASSLYLRGQETQYF. In nucleotides, the CDR3 is TGTGCCAGCAGCTTATACCTCAGGGGGCAAGAGACCCAGTACTTC.